Detailed here is one TCR beta chain. CDR1 LGHNA and CDR2 YNFKEQ come from the germline V gene. Trimming took 1 base from V and 4 from J, leaving 10 bases between them. CDR3 length equals 14 residues. The record originates from a study of radiation and T cells in renal cell carcinoma. The time point here: baseline pretreatment blood. Noted treatment: 15 Gy SBRT to primary tumor, nephrectomy 4 weeks later. Repertoires were generated with immunoSEQ multiplex PCR, while TCRdb's copy carries only in-frame clones and drops some. The table lists roughly 130,000 clones, roughly 84% of them singletons. V usage is TRBV4-2 and J usage is TRBJ2-5; D uncertain. The sequenced sample was blood, obtained from a patient whose treatment included radiotherapy and nephrectomy. The clonotype originates from a woman aged 45-65 years with renal cell carcinoma. CDR3 nucleotide sequence: TGTGCCAGCAGCCAAGTACGGTCGGGAGAGACCCAGTACTTC. This codes for CASSQVRSGETQYF.